The rows below give T cell receptor beta chains drawn from one sample of a study of blood T cells in healthy people across ages. One entry per CDR3 protein results from TCRdb running MiXCR on the 5' RACE reads. This sample yields fewer than 2,000,000 distinct CDR3 sequences, of which more than 35% are seen a single time; about 23% belongs to the top ten. Sequenced material: blood. The receptors were gathered from a human donor in good health. CDR3s include the opening cysteine and the closing phenylalanine or tryptophan. Each record gives: CDR3 DNA, CDR3 protein, clone size, V gene, J gene, D gene. D genes are given only for firm matches. Size values are once, few and many counts, or a class for expanded clones, and some rows have none.

CDR3 DNA: TGCAGTGCTAGAGCCTCAGGACAGGGGACCGGTCGTCACACCTTC
CDR3 protein: CSARASGQGTGRHTF
clone size: few
V gene: TRBV20-1
J gene: TRBJ1-2
D gene: TRBD1

CDR3 DNA: TGTGCCAGCAGCTTATTCCCACAGGGTAACGGGGAGCTGTTTTTT
CDR3 protein: CASSLFPQGNGELFF
clone size: .
V gene: TRBV7-2
J gene: TRBJ2-2
D gene: .

CDR3 DNA: TGTGCCAACAGCCCCACCGGGACAGGGTACTTATCGCGGTATGGCTACACCTTC
CDR3 protein: CANSPTGTGYLSRYGYTF
clone size: few
V gene: TRBV28
J gene: TRBJ1-2
D gene: TRBD1

CDR3 DNA: TGTGCCAGCAGCGAGGGACAGGGTGGGAGCAATCAGCCCCAGCATTTT
CDR3 protein: CASSEGQGGSNQPQHF
clone size: few
V gene: TRBV12-3/TRBV12-4
J gene: TRBJ1-5
D gene: TRBD1

CDR3 DNA: TGTGCCAGCAGTGAACGGAGGGGGGATAGCAATCAGCCCCAGCATTTT
CDR3 protein: CASSERRGDSNQPQHF
clone size: .
V gene: TRBV6-1
J gene: TRBJ1-5
D gene: .

CDR3 DNA: TGCAGTGCTAGAGATGGGCCTAGCAATCAGCCCCAGCATTTT
CDR3 protein: CSARDGPSNQPQHF
clone size: few
V gene: TRBV20-1
J gene: TRBJ1-5
D gene: .

CDR3 DNA: TGTGCCAGCGGGTACCTCTTGGGGGAGCGGTACTTC
CDR3 protein: CASGYLLGERYF
clone size: .
V gene: TRBV3-1
J gene: TRBJ2-5
D gene: .

CDR3 DNA: TGTGCCAGCAGCTCCCGACAGGGTACTGATGGCTACACCTTC
CDR3 protein: CASSSRQGTDGYTF
clone size: .
V gene: TRBV7-6
J gene: TRBJ1-2
D gene: TRBD1

CDR3 DNA: TGCAGCGCCGTGGGACAGGGAGATGGCTACACCTTC
CDR3 protein: CSAVGQGDGYTF
clone size: .
V gene: TRBV29-1
J gene: TRBJ1-2
D gene: TRBD1

CDR3 DNA: TGTGCCAGCAGCCCTGAACTAGCGGGGGCAGCAGATACGCAGTATTTT
CDR3 protein: CASSPELAGAADTQYF
clone size: few
V gene: TRBV12-3/TRBV12-4
J gene: TRBJ2-3
D gene: TRBD2

CDR3 DNA: TGTGCCAGCAGCCATCGAGGAGCCTCCTACGAGCAGTACTTC
CDR3 protein: CASSHRGASYEQYF
clone size: once
V gene: TRBV2
J gene: TRBJ2-7
D gene: .

CDR3 DNA: TGCAGCGTTGATTTTGGCTCTAACTATGGCTACACCTTC
CDR3 protein: CSVDFGSNYGYTF
clone size: .
V gene: TRBV29-1
J gene: TRBJ1-2
D gene: .

CDR3 DNA: TGTGCCTGGAGTGTAAAGGGGAGATTTGCAACTAATGAAAAACTGTTTTTT
CDR3 protein: CAWSVKGRFATNEKLFF
clone size: .
V gene: TRBV30
J gene: TRBJ1-4
D gene: .

CDR3 DNA: TGTGCCACCCTATCGCAGGGTGGAACCAATGAGCAGTTCTTC
CDR3 protein: CATLSQGGTNEQFF
clone size: few
V gene: TRBV10-3
J gene: TRBJ2-1
D gene: .

CDR3 DNA: TGTGCCAGCAGCGTCCATGACAGGGGGCAAGAGACCCAGTACTTC
CDR3 protein: CASSVHDRGQETQYF
clone size: .
V gene: TRBV7-9
J gene: TRBJ2-5
D gene: TRBD1

CDR3 DNA: TGTGCCACCAAGACGGGACAGGGGGGCGATGAGCAGTTCTTC
CDR3 protein: CATKTGQGGDEQFF
clone size: many
V gene: TRBV10-3
J gene: TRBJ2-1
D gene: TRBD1

CDR3 DNA: TGTGCCTCGACACTAGCGGGAGTTTTAAATGAGCAGTTCTTC
CDR3 protein: CASTLAGVLNEQFF
clone size: few
V gene: TRBV30
J gene: TRBJ2-1
D gene: TRBD2

CDR3 DNA: TGTGCCGGCAGTTACCAGGACCCATATAAAGGCTACGAGCAGTACTTC
CDR3 protein: CAGSYQDPYKGYEQYF
clone size: .
V gene: TRBV6-2/TRBV6-3
J gene: TRBJ2-7
D gene: .

CDR3 DNA: TGTGCCAGCAGTCTTCTATTAGGGGGGGCCGTAAGCACAGATACGCAGTATTTT
CDR3 protein: CASSLLLGGAVSTDTQYF
clone size: .
V gene: TRBV28
J gene: TRBJ2-3
D gene: .

CDR3 DNA: TGTGCCAGCAGCTTAGCCCCACCTGGGGCCAACGTCCTGACTTTC
CDR3 protein: CASSLAPPGANVLTF
clone size: .
V gene: TRBV7-2
J gene: TRBJ2-6
D gene: .

CDR3 DNA: TGTGCCAGCAGCTTAGTCGGGTTCGGAAAATGGTTTATCACAGATACGCAGTATTTT
CDR3 protein: CASSLVGFGKWFITDTQYF
clone size: few
V gene: TRBV7-2
J gene: TRBJ2-3
D gene: .

CDR3 DNA: TGTGCCAGCAGTAGTAGCGGACACAATCAGCCCCAGCATTTT
CDR3 protein: CASSSSGHNQPQHF
clone size: .
V gene: TRBV12-3/TRBV12-4
J gene: TRBJ1-5
D gene: .

CDR3 DNA: TGCAGTGCTACCAAAGGACAGGAGGGCAATCAGCCCCAGCATTTT
CDR3 protein: CSATKGQEGNQPQHF
clone size: .
V gene: TRBV20-1
J gene: TRBJ1-5
D gene: TRBD1

CDR3 DNA: TGCAGCGTTGAAGGAGTTGAGCGGGGGTTCACAGATACGCAGTATTTT
CDR3 protein: CSVEGVERGFTDTQYF
clone size: few
V gene: TRBV29-1
J gene: TRBJ2-3
D gene: TRBD2

CDR3 DNA: TGTGCCAGCACCCCCGGCGGGGCAACTAATGAAAAACTGTTTTTT
CDR3 protein: CASTPGGATNEKLFF
clone size: few
V gene: TRBV9
J gene: TRBJ1-4
D gene: .

CDR3 DNA: TGTGCCAGCAGGGGACTAGCGGGGGGCTTGGCAGATACGCAGTATTTT
CDR3 protein: CASRGLAGGLADTQYF
clone size: .
V gene: TRBV6-5
J gene: TRBJ2-3
D gene: TRBD2

CDR3 DNA: TGTGCCAGCAGTGATGGCGGTCACACAGATACGCAGTACTTC
CDR3 protein: CASSDGGHTDTQYF
clone size: once
V gene: TRBV6-1
J gene: TRBJ2-4
D gene: .

CDR3 DNA: TGTGCCAGCAGCTTAGTGTCAAGCGGGGGGGCATACGAGCAGTACTTC
CDR3 protein: CASSLVSSGGAYEQYF
clone size: .
V gene: TRBV7-2
J gene: TRBJ2-7
D gene: TRBD2

CDR3 DNA: TGTGCCAGCAGTCCCCAGACGAGGGTTAATGAAAAACTGTTTTTT
CDR3 protein: CASSPQTRVNEKLFF
clone size: .
V gene: TRBV6-6
J gene: TRBJ1-4
D gene: .

CDR3 DNA: TGCGCCAGCAGCCAAGATGGAAGTAGAGCGGGCTACGAGCAGTACTTC
CDR3 protein: CASSQDGSRAGYEQYF
clone size: .
V gene: TRBV4-1
J gene: TRBJ2-7
D gene: .

CDR3 DNA: TGTGCCAGCTCACCCTACGTCCCCCAAGAGACCCAGTACTTC
CDR3 protein: CASSPYVPQETQYF
clone size: .
V gene: TRBV18
J gene: TRBJ2-5
D gene: .

CDR3 DNA: TGTGCCAGCAGTCTACCGACGAAGGCGGCTGAGCAGTTCTTC
CDR3 protein: CASSLPTKAAEQFF
clone size: .
V gene: TRBV12-3/TRBV12-4
J gene: TRBJ2-1
D gene: .

CDR3 DNA: TGCGCCAGCAGCTCCTCAGGGAACCACGAGCAGTACTTC
CDR3 protein: CASSSSGNHEQYF
clone size: few
V gene: TRBV5-1
J gene: TRBJ2-7
D gene: .

CDR3 DNA: TGTGCCAGCAGCTTGGCCGGGACTATGACTGAAGCTTTCTTT
CDR3 protein: CASSLAGTMTEAFF
clone size: .
V gene: TRBV5-5
J gene: TRBJ1-1
D gene: .

CDR3 DNA: TGTGCCACCAGTGACTTCGGACTAGCGGGTAATGAGCAGTTCTTC
CDR3 protein: CATSDFGLAGNEQFF
clone size: .
V gene: TRBV24-1
J gene: TRBJ2-1
D gene: TRBD2

CDR3 DNA: TGTGCCAGCAGATCAACAGGGACTCTGGGCTACACCTTC
CDR3 protein: CASRSTGTLGYTF
clone size: few
V gene: TRBV7-2
J gene: TRBJ1-2
D gene: .

CDR3 DNA: TGTGCCAGCAGTTTACCAGACAGGGGGCGAGAGACCCAGTACTTC
CDR3 protein: CASSLPDRGRETQYF
clone size: .
V gene: TRBV12-3/TRBV12-4
J gene: TRBJ2-5
D gene: TRBD1

CDR3 DNA: TGTGCCATCAGCGAGTTTGGGTTCGAGCAGTACTTC
CDR3 protein: CAISEFGFEQYF
clone size: .
V gene: TRBV6-2/TRBV6-3
J gene: TRBJ2-7
D gene: .

CDR3 DNA: TGCAGCGTTCACCCGACAGTTAACTATGGCTACACCTTC
CDR3 protein: CSVHPTVNYGYTF
clone size: .
V gene: TRBV29-1
J gene: TRBJ1-2
D gene: .

CDR3 DNA: TGTGCCAGCAGTTCTGTAACGGGACTAGCGTTAAGTGAGCAGTTCTTC
CDR3 protein: CASSSVTGLALSEQFF
clone size: .
V gene: TRBV12-3/TRBV12-4
J gene: TRBJ2-1
D gene: TRBD2

CDR3 DNA: TGTGCCATCGCGCAGAAAAGCCAGATTACCTATGGCTACACCTTC
CDR3 protein: CAIAQKSQITYGYTF
clone size: .
V gene: TRBV10-3
J gene: TRBJ1-2
D gene: .

CDR3 DNA: TGTGCCAGCAGCGGAGCCGCAGGGGGCGTCTACGAGCAGTACTTC
CDR3 protein: CASSGAAGGVYEQYF
clone size: .
V gene: TRBV9
J gene: TRBJ2-7
D gene: TRBD1

CDR3 DNA: TGCGCCAGCAGCCCCTGGACAACCTATAATTCACCCCTCCACTTT
CDR3 protein: CASSPWTTYNSPLHF
clone size: few
V gene: TRBV4-1
J gene: TRBJ1-6
D gene: .

CDR3 DNA: TGCGCCAGCAGCTTGCGGGGGAACATTCAGTACTTC
CDR3 protein: CASSLRGNIQYF
clone size: .
V gene: TRBV5-1
J gene: TRBJ2-4
D gene: .

CDR3 DNA: TGTGCCAGAGGCATTGTAAATTATGGGCCTCGAGGATCGGCGGGCTATGGCTACACCTTC
CDR3 protein: CARGIVNYGPRGSAGYGYTF
clone size: few
V gene: TRBV27
J gene: TRBJ1-2
D gene: .

CDR3 DNA: TGTGCCATCAGCCCCCAGGGACCTAACTATGGCTACACCTTC
CDR3 protein: CAISPQGPNYGYTF
clone size: few
V gene: TRBV10-3
J gene: TRBJ1-2
D gene: .

CDR3 DNA: TGCAGTGCTAGTGGGGAACTGGGGAATCAGCCCCAGCATTTT
CDR3 protein: CSASGELGNQPQHF
clone size: .
V gene: TRBV20-1
J gene: TRBJ1-5
D gene: .

CDR3 DNA: TGTGCCAGCAGTTTAGGGACAGGTTTGAGCGAGCAGTACTTC
CDR3 protein: CASSLGTGLSEQYF
clone size: .
V gene: TRBV12-3/TRBV12-4
J gene: TRBJ2-7
D gene: TRBD1

CDR3 DNA: TGCAGCGTTGAGGGGCCTTTGGGGGAAAAGGTTACGCAGTATTTT
CDR3 protein: CSVEGPLGEKVTQYF
clone size: many
V gene: TRBV29-1
J gene: TRBJ2-3
D gene: .

CDR3 DNA: TGTGCCAGCAGTTTGCAGCACCCTTCACATTCCACAGATACGCAGTATTTT
CDR3 protein: CASSLQHPSHSTDTQYF
clone size: .
V gene: TRBV6-6
J gene: TRBJ2-3
D gene: .

CDR3 DNA: TGTGCCAGCAGTTCCCAAGGGATGCGAAGATCACCCCTCCACTTT
CDR3 protein: CASSSQGMRRSPLHF
clone size: .
V gene: TRBV2
J gene: TRBJ1-6
D gene: .

CDR3 DNA: TGCGCCAGCAGCCAGGAAAGCGGGGGCCATTACAATGAGCAGTTCTTC
CDR3 protein: CASSQESGGHYNEQFF
clone size: few
V gene: TRBV4-3
J gene: TRBJ2-1
D gene: TRBD2

CDR3 DNA: TGCAGGGCTAGAGGTGGGATTTCCACAGATACGCAGTATTTT
CDR3 protein: CRARGGISTDTQYF
clone size: .
V gene: TRBV20-1
J gene: TRBJ2-3
D gene: .

CDR3 DNA: TGTGCCATCAGTGAGTGGGCCCAAGAGACCCAGTACTTC
CDR3 protein: CAISEWAQETQYF
clone size: few
V gene: TRBV10-3
J gene: TRBJ2-5
D gene: .

CDR3 DNA: TGCAGCGTTGGCCCGGGACAGCCCGAGCAGTTCTTC
CDR3 protein: CSVGPGQPEQFF
clone size: .
V gene: TRBV29-1
J gene: TRBJ2-1
D gene: TRBD1

CDR3 DNA: TGTGCCAGCAGACTCACAGGCTCACACTCAGATACGCAGTATTTT
CDR3 protein: CASRLTGSHSDTQYF
clone size: few
V gene: TRBV6-5
J gene: TRBJ2-3
D gene: .

CDR3 DNA: TGTGCCAGCAGTTCTAGGTTTACCAGCACAGATACGCAGTATTTT
CDR3 protein: CASSSRFTSTDTQYF
clone size: few
V gene: TRBV12-3/TRBV12-4
J gene: TRBJ2-3
D gene: .

CDR3 DNA: TGCAGTATACAGGAAGGAGGCGACCCGAGCTCCTACAATGAGCAGTACTTC
CDR3 protein: CSIQEGGDPSSYNEQYF
clone size: .
V gene: TRBV20-1
J gene: TRBJ2-7
D gene: .

CDR3 DNA: TGTGCCAGCAGTTTTTTTGGCTCCTACAATGAGCAGTTCTTC
CDR3 protein: CASSFFGSYNEQFF
clone size: .
V gene: TRBV28
J gene: TRBJ2-1
D gene: .